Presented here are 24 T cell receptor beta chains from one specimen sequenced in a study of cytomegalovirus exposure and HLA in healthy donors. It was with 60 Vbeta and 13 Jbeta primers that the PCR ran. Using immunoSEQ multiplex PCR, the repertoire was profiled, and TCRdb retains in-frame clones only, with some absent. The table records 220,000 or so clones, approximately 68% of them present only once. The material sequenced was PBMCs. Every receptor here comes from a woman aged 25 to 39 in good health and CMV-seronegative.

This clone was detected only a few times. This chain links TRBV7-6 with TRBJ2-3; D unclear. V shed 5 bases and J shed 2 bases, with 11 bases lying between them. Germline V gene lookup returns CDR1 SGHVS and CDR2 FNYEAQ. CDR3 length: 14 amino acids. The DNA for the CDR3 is TGTGCCAGCAGCCCGTCGGTAGCCACAGATACGCAGTATTTT. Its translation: CASSPSVATDTQYF.

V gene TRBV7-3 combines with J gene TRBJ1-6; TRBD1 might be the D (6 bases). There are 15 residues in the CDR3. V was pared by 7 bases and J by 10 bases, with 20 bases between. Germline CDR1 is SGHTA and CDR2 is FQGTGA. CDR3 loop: CASIPAGAGRSPLHF. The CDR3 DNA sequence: TGTGCCAGCATCCCGGCGGGGGCGGGGCGGTCACCCCTCCACTTT.

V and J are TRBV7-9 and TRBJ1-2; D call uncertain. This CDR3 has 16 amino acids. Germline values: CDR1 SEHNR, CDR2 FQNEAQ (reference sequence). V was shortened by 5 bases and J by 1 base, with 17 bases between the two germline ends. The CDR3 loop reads CASSPSPAQVNYGYTF. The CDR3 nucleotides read TGTGCCAGCAGCCCCAGCCCCGCCCAGGTTAACTATGGCTACACCTTC. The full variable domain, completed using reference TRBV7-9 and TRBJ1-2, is DTGVSQNPRHKITKRGQNVTFRCDPISEHNRLYWYRQTLGQGPEFLTYFQNEAQLEKSRLLSDRFSAERPKGSFSTLEIQRTEQGDSAMYLCASSPSPAQVNYGYTFGSGTRLTVV.

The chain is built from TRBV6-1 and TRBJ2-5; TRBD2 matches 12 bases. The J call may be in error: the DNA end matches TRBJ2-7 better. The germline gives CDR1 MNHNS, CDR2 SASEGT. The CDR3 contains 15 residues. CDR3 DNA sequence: TGTGCCAGCAGTGGACTAGCGGGAGTATACACCGAGCAGTACTTC. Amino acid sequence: CASSGLAGVYTEQYF.

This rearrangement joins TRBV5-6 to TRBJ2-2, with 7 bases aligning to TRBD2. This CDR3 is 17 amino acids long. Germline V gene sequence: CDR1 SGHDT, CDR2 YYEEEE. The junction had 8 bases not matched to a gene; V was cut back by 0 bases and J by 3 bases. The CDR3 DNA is TGTGCCAGCAGCTTGGCGGGTGCGGGAGTTCACACCGGGGAGCTGTTTTTT. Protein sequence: CASSLAGAGVHTGELFF.

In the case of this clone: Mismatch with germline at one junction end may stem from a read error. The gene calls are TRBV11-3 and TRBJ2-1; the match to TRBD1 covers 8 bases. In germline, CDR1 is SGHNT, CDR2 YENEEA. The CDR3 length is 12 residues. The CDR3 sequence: CASSFGQGELFF. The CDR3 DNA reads TGTGCCAGCAGCTTTGGACAGGGAGAGCTGTTCTTC.

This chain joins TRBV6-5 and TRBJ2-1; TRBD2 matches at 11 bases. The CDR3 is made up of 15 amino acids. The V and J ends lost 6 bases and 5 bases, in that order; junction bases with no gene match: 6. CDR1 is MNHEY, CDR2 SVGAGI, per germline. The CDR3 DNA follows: TGTGCCAGCAGGCTGGGGACTAGCGGTGACAATGAGCAGTTCTTC. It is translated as CASRLGTSGDNEQFF.

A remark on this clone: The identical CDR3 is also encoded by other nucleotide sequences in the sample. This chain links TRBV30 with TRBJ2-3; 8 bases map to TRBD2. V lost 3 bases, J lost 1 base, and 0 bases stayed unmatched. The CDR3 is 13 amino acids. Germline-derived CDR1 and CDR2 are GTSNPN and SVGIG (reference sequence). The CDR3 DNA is TGTGCCTGGAGAGCGGGAGGCACAGATACGCAGTATTTT. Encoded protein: CAWRAGGTDTQYF.

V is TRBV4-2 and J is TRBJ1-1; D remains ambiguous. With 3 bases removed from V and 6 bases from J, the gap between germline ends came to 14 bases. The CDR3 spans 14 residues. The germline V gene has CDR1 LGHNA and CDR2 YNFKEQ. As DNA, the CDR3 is TGTGCCAGCAGCCAGCTCGTAGCTGGAGCTGAAGCTTTCTTT. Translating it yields CASSQLVAGAEAFF.

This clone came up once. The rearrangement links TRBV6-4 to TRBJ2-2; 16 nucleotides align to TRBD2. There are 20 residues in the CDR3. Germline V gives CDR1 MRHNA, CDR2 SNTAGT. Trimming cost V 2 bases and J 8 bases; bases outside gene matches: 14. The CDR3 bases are TGTGCCAGCAGTGACCCGGGACTAGCGGGAGGGCCAAGTCGCTTAGGGGAGCTGTTTTTT. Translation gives CASSDPGLAGGPSRLGELFF.

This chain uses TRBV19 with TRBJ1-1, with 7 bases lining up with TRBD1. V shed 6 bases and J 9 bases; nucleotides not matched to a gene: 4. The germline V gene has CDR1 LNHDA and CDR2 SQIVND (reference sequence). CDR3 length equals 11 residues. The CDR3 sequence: CASRMGQQAFF. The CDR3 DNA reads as TGTGCCAGTAGAATGGGACAGCAAGCTTTCTTT.

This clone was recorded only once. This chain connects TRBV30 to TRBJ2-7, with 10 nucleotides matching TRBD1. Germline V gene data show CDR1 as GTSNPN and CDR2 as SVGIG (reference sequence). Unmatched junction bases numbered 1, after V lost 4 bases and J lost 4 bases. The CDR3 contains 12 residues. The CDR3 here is CAWMGQGYEQYF. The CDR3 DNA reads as TGTGCCTGGATGGGACAGGGGTACGAGCAGTACTTC.

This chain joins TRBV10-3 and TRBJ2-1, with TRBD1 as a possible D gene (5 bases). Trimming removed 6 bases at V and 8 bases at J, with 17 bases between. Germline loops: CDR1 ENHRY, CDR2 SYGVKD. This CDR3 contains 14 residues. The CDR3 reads CAIRPEQAMDEQFF. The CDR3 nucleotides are TGTGCCATCAGGCCCGAACAGGCGATGGATGAGCAGTTCTTC.

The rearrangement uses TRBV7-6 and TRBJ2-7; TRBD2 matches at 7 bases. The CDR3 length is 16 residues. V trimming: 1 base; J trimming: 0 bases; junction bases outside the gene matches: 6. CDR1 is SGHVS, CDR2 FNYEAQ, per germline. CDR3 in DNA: TGTGCCAGCAGCTTAGGTCAGGGAGGGTACTCCTACGAGCAGTACTTC. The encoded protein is CASSLGQGGYSYEQYF.

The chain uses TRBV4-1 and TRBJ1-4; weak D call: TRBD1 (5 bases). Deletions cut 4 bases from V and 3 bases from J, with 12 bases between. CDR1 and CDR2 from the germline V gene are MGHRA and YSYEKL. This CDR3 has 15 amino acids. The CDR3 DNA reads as TGCGCCAGCAGCCCGGAGGGGAGTGCTAATGAAAAACTGTTTTTT. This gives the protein CASSPEGSANEKLFF.

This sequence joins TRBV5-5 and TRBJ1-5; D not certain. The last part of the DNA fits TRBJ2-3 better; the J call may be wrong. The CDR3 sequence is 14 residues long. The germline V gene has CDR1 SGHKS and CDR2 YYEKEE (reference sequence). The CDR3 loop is CASSRGDSNQPQYF. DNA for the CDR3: TGTGCCAGCAGCCGAGGTGATAGCAATCAGCCCCAGTATTTT.

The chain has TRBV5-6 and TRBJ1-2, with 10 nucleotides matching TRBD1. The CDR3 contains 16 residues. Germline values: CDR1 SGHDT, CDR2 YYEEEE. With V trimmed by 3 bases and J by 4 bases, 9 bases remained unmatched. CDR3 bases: TGTGCCAGCAGCTGGATCGACAGGGGGCCTATCTATGGCTACACCTTC. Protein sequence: CASSWIDRGPIYGYTF.

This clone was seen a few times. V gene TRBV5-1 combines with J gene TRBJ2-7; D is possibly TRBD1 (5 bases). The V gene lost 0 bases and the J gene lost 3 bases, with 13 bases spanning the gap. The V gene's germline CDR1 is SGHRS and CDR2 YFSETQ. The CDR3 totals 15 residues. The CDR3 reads CASSLGGSKGYEQYF. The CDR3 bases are TGCGCCAGCAGCTTGGGGGGCTCCAAGGGCTACGAGCAGTACTTC.

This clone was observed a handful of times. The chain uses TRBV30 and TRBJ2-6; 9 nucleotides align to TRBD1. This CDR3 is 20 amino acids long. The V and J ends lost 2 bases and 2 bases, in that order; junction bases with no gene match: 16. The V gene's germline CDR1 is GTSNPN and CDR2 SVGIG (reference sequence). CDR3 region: CAWSPTHSGTGYTGANVLTF. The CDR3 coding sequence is TGTGCCTGGAGTCCAACCCACTCCGGGACAGGGTACACTGGGGCCAACGTCCTGACTTTC.

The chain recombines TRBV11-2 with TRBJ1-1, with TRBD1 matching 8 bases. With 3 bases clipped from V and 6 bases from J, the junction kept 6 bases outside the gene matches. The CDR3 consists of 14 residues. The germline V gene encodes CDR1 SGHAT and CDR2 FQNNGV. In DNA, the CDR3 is TGTGCCAGCAGCTTTGCAGGGGGCGGCGCTGAAGCTTTCTTT. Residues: CASSFAGGGAEAFF. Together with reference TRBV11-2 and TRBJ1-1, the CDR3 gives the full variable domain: EAGVAQSPRYKIIEKRQSVAFWCNPISGHATLYWYQQILGQGPKLLIQFQNNGVVDDSQLPKDRFSAERLKGVDSTLKIQPAKLEDSAVYLCASSFAGGGAEAFFGQGTRLTVV.

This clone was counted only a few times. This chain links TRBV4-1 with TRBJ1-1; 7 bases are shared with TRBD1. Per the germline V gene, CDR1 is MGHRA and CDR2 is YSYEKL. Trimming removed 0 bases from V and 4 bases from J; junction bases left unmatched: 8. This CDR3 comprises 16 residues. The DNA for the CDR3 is TGCGCCAGCAGCCAAGATACAGGGGCATTCGGCACTGAAGCTTTCTTT. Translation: CASSQDTGAFGTEAFF.

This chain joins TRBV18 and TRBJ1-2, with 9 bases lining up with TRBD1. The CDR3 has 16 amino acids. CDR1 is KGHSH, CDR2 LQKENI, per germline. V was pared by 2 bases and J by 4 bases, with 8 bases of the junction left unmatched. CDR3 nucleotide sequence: TGTGCCAGCTCACCAGGGACAGGGTCCTATACCTATGGCTACACCTTC. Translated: CASSPGTGSYTYGYTF. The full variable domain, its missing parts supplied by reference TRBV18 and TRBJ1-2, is NAGVMQNPRHLVRRRGQEARLRCSPMKGHSHVYWYRQLPEEGLKFMVYLQKENIIDESGMPKERFSAEFPKEGPSILRIQQVVRGDSAAYFCASSPGTGSYTYGYTFGSGTRLTVV.

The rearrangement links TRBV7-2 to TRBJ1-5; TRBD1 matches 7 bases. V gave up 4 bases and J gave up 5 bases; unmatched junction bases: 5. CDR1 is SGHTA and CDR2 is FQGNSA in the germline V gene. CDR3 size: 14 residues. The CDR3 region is CASSWTGGDQPQHF. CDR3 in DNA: TGTGCCAGCAGCTGGACAGGAGGGGATCAGCCCCAGCATTTT.

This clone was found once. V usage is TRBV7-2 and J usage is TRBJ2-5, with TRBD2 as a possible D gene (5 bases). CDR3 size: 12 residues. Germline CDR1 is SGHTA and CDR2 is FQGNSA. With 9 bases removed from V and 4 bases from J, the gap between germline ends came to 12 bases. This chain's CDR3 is CARRLARETQYF. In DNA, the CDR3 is TGTGCCAGGAGATTAGCGCGAGAGACCCAGTACTTC.